The clone carrying this T cell receptor beta chain was seen a handful of times. This record comes from a study of shared clonotypes between healthy human individuals. Trimming removed 5 bases from V and 2 bases from J, with 13 bases in between. The CDR3 extends over 15 amino acids. Germline CDR1 MNHEY, CDR2 SVGAGI. This table comes from immunoSEQ multiplex PCR, and its TCRdb copy is limited to in-frame clones, with some not included. The table has about 610,000 clones, almost 97% seen once. The source material was naive CD4+ T cells sorted from blood. Sample subset: CD45RA+ positively selected. The TCR comes from a woman in her thirties in good health. The chain couples TRBV6-5 to TRBJ2-1; D uncertain. CDR3 in amino acids: CASSPRGQAYNEQFF. CDR3 in DNA: TGTGCCAGCAGTCCGCGAGGCCAGGCCTACAATGAGCAGTTCTTC.